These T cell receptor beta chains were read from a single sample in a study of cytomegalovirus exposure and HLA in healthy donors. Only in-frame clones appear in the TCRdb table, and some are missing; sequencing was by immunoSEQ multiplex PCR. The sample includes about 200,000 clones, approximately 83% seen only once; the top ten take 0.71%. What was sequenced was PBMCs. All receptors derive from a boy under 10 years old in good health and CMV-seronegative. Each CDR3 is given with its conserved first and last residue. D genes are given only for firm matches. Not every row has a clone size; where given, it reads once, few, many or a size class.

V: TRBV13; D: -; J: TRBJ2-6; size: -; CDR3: CASSFFRTSGANVLTF; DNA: TGTGCCAGCAGCTTCTTCAGGACTTCCGGGGCCAACGTCCTGACTTTC
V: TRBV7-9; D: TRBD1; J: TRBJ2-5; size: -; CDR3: CASGLRGRETQYF; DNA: TGTGCCAGCGGCCTTAGGGGGCGAGAGACCCAGTACTTC
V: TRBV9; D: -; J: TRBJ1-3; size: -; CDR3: CASSALTGTSGNTIYF; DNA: TGTGCCAGCAGCGCCCTGACAGGAACCTCTGGAAACACCATATATTTT
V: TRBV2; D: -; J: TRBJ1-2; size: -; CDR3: CAETAPYGYTF; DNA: TGTGCCGAGACAGCCCCCTATGGCTACACCTTC
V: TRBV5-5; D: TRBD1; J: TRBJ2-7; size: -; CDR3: CASSPTRQGVEQYF; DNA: TGTGCCAGCAGCCCTACAAGACAGGGGGTCGAGCAGTACTTC
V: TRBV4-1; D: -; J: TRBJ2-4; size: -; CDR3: CASSQPGQPIQYF; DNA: TGCGCCAGCAGCCAACCTGGACAGCCAATTCAGTACTTC
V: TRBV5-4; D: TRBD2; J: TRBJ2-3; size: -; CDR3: CASSLSGGRATDTQYF; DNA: TGTGCCAGCAGCTTGTCGGGCGGGAGGGCCACAGATACGCAGTATTTT
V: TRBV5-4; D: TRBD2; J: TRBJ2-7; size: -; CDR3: CASSLGLRTSGAYEQYF; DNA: TGTGCCAGCAGCTTGGGTCTTCGGACTAGCGGGGCCTACGAGCAGTACTTC
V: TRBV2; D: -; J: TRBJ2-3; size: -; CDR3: CASRDPYSSTDTQYF; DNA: TGTGCCAGCAGAGACCCGTACAGCTCCACAGATACGCAGTATTTT
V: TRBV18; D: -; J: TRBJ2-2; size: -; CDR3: CASYLGGDGELFF; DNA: TGTGCCAGCTACCTGGGAGGAGACGGGGAGCTGTTTTTT
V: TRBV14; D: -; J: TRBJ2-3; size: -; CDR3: CASSPSWSGTDTQYF; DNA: TGTGCCAGCAGCCCATCGTGGTCAGGCACAGATACGCAGTATTTT
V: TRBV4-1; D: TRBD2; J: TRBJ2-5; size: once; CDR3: CASSQTLAVQETQYF; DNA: TGCGCCAGCAGCCAAACCCTAGCGGTCCAAGAGACCCAGTACTTC
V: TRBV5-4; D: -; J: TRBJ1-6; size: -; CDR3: CASSFYLTGNSPLHF; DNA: TGTGCCAGCAGCTTTTACCTGACAGGAAATTCACCCCTCCACTTT
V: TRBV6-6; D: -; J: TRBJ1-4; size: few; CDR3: CASSYSGGQGEKLFF; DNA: TGTGCCAGCAGTTACTCGGGAGGGCAAGGTGAAAAACTGTTTTTT
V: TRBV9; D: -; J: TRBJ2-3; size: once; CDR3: CASSVSSEETHTQYF; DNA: TGTGCCAGCAGCGTATCGTCGGAAGAGACTCATACGCAGTATTTT
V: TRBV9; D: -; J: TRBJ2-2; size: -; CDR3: CASSVGGGVTGELFF; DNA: TGTGCCAGCAGCGTAGGGGGGGGCGTTACCGGGGAGCTGTTTTTT
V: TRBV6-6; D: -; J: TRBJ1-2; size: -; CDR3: CASIGANYGYTF; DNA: TGTGCCAGCATCGGTGCTAACTATGGCTACACCTTC